This is a list of T cell receptor beta chains from one sample in a study of shared clonotypes between healthy human individuals. Profiling relied on immunoSEQ multiplex PCR, and the TCRdb table lists in-frame clones only, not all of them. The table records 2 million to 3 million clones, over 85% of them present only once. The sample consisted of naive CD4+ T cells from PBMCs. These receptors were collected from a man aged 18 to 35 in good health. Some clones in this sample may be carry-over from other donors' samples. The CDR3 runs from the conserved cysteine through the conserved F or W. D genes are given only for firm matches. Clone size is shown for a subset of rows, as once, few, many or a class of expanded clone.

cdr3_aa cdr3_nt j_call d_call v_call clone_size
CASSPGSSSSYEQYF TGTGCCAGCAGCCCGGGATCTTCGAGCTCCTACGAGCAGTACTTC TRBJ2-7 . TRBV9 once
CASGLASPGLAGGWAAETQYF TGTGCTAGTGGTTTGGCTTCACCCGGACTAGCGGGAGGTTGGGCGGCAGAGACCCAGTACTTC TRBJ2-5 TRBD2 TRBV12-5 .
CASSFGSATDTQYF TGTGCCAGCAGCTTTGGTAGCGCCACAGATACGCAGTATTTT TRBJ2-3 . TRBV7-3 .
CASSQEWTWGMGTQYF TGTGCCAGCAGCCAAGAGTGGACTTGGGGGATGGGGACCCAGTACTTC TRBJ2-5 . TRBV14 .
CASRAAGGTDTQYF TGTGCCAGCCGGGCCGCAGGGGGCACAGATACGCAGTATTTT TRBJ2-3 . TRBV18 .
CASSSGPGANEQFF TGCGCCAGCAGCTCCGGGCCCGGGGCCAATGAGCAGTTCTTC TRBJ2-1 . TRBV5-1 .
CASKGGKGATNEKLFF TGTGCCAGCAAGGGTGGGAAGGGAGCCACTAATGAAAAACTGTTTTTT TRBJ1-4 . TRBV28 .
CASSLGQAPPEQYF TGCGCCAGCAGCTTGGGGCAGGCCCCCCCCGAGCAGTACTTC TRBJ2-7 . TRBV5-1 .
CAWSVRFRGITEAFF TGTGCCTGGAGTGTACGATTTCGGGGGATCACTGAAGCTTTCTTT TRBJ1-1 . TRBV30 .
CASSRTAPNEKLFF TGTGCCAGCTCTAGGACAGCCCCTAATGAAAAACTGTTTTTT TRBJ1-4 . TRBV18 .
CASSQDRASTQYF TGTGCCAGCAGCCAAGATCGGGCGAGTACGCAGTATTTT TRBJ2-3 . TRBV4-2 .
CASSLEVGTGYNEQFF TGTGCCAGCAGCTTGGAAGTTGGGACAGGGTACAATGAGCAGTTCTTC TRBJ2-1 TRBD1 TRBV5-6 .
CASSYPNTNEQFF TGTGCCAGCAGTTACCCCAATACGAATGAGCAGTTCTTC TRBJ2-1 . TRBV6-5 .
CASSLGGRGEKLFF TGTGCCAGCAGCTTGGGTGGACGGGGGGAAAAACTGTTTTTT TRBJ1-4 . TRBV5-5 .
CASSQQTGTEAFF TGTGCCAGCAGCCAACAGACAGGCACTGAAGCTTTCTTT TRBJ1-1 . TRBV11-2 .
CASSVGTDSEAFF TGTGCCAGCAGCGTTGGGACCGACAGTGAAGCTTTCTTT TRBJ1-1 . TRBV9 .
CASSPGQSSTDTQYF TGTGCCAGCAGCCCGGGACAGTCTAGCACAGATACGCAGTATTTT TRBJ2-3 TRBD1 TRBV11-3 .
CASSIAPGSIDTQYF TGTGCCAGTAGTATAGCCCCGGGGTCTATAGATACGCAGTATTTT TRBJ2-3 . TRBV19 .
CASSLGGSNQPQHF TGTGCCAGCAGTTTAGGGGGTAGCAATCAGCCCCAGCATTTT TRBJ1-5 . TRBV28 few
CASSSTLAGGKNNEQFF TGTGCCAGCTCATCTACTCTAGCGGGAGGGAAGAACAATGAGCAGTTCTTC TRBJ2-1 TRBD2 TRBV18 .
CASRPREVSTDTQYF TGTGCCAGCAGGCCCCGGGAGGTTAGCACAGATACGCAGTATTTT TRBJ2-3 TRBD2 TRBV7-9 .
CARNRDSTNTGELFF TGCGCCAGAAACCGGGACAGCACAAACACCGGGGAGCTGTTTTTT TRBJ2-2 TRBD1 TRBV23-1 .
CASSVRVREKLFF TGTGCCAGCAGTGTCCGGGTGCGAGAAAAACTGTTTTTT TRBJ1-4 . TRBV28 .
CASSLAGLAGGVNEQFF TGCGCCAGCAGCTTGGCCGGACTAGCGGGCGGAGTGAATGAGCAGTTCTTC TRBJ2-1 TRBD2 TRBV5-1 .
CASSRQQGMREKLFF TGTGCCAGCAGCCGCCAACAGGGTATGAGGGAAAAACTGTTTTTT TRBJ1-4 . TRBV7-6 .
CAISTTSGRANTGELFF TGTGCCATCAGTACAACTAGCGGAAGAGCGAACACCGGGGAGCTGTTTTTT TRBJ2-2 TRBD2 TRBV10-3 .
CASSLLRGYEQYF TGCGCCAGCAGCTTGTTACGGGGGTACGAGCAGTACTTC TRBJ2-7 . TRBV5-1 .
CASSTAPRAFGGNTIYF TGTGCCAGCAGTACCGCCCCAAGGGCCTTCGGTGGAAACACCATATATTTT TRBJ1-3 . TRBV28 .
CASSLRGQGPYSPLHF TGTGCCAGCAGCTTACGGGGACAGGGGCCCTATTCACCCCTCCACTTT TRBJ1-6 TRBD1 TRBV7-9 .
CASSLEYSRETQYF TGTGCCAGCAGCTTAGAATACAGCAGAGAGACCCAGTACTTC TRBJ2-5 . TRBV11-2 once
CASSQDWGNSGNTIYF TGTGCCAGCAGCCAAGACTGGGGCAACTCTGGAAACACCATATATTTT TRBJ1-3 . TRBV14 .